This T cell receptor beta chain came from a study of T cell responses to AZD1222 COVID-19 vaccine. Findings of the study overall: Spike-specific TCR repertoires showed rising breadth and depth after two AZD1222 doses. Among vaccine-associated CD4 TCRs, coverage spanned spike, with dominance at 160-218 and 743-854. Unmutated regions of variants are reportedly targeted by nearly half of spike-specific TCRs. Donors, mostly white British, included more females; clonal diversity was possibly underestimated.

The CDR3 sequence is 16 residues long. Germline V gene sequence: CDR1 SGHRS, CDR2 YFSETQ. The trim removed 4 bases at V and 1 base at J, leaving 6 bases unmatched. Assay: immunoSEQ multiplex PCR; the TCRdb copy retains only in-frame clones and omits some. The table shows fewer than 200,000 clones, with approximately 89% occurring only once. As to this clone: Its antigen is undetermined.

This TCR came from an adult who received the AZD1222 COVID-19 vaccine. The specimen was peripheral blood, collected 28 days after the second AZD1222 dose. The chain is built from TRBV5-1 and TRBJ2-3, with 10 positions matching TRBD2. The CDR3 here is CASSRPGTSGTDTQYF. The CDR3 bases are TGCGCCAGCAGCCGACCCGGGACTAGCGGCACAGATACGCAGTATTTT.